This T cell receptor (beta chain) was identified during a study of T cells after yellow fever vaccination. This clonotype occurred many times. Its matching antigen is unknown. With 5 bases removed from V and 11 bases from J, the gap between germline ends came to 22 bases. CDR1 DFQATT and CDR2 SNEGSKA come from the germline V gene (reference sequence). The length of the CDR3 is 15 residues. Study observations and caveats: Relatively few clonotypes were ones that appeared in both CD4 and CD8 compartments. Peaking faster, on day 5 versus 15, the secondary response was nonetheless weaker.

One entry per CDR3 protein results from TCRdb running MiXCR on the 5' RACE reads. This table holds around 100,000 distinct CDR3 sequences, approximately 8.4% found once. The chain combines TRBV20-1 with TRBJ1-6, with D perhaps TRBD1 (6 bases). The sequenced sample was CD8+ T cells sorted from PBMCs, obtained 45 days after the yellow fever booster vaccination. This receptor was identified in a man aged 30 to 39 who received the YFV17D yellow fever vaccine. The CDR3 spells CSAPHPTGGSTPLHF. Written as DNA, the CDR3 is TGCAGTGCTCCTCATCCGACAGGAGGGTCTACACCCCTCCACTTT.